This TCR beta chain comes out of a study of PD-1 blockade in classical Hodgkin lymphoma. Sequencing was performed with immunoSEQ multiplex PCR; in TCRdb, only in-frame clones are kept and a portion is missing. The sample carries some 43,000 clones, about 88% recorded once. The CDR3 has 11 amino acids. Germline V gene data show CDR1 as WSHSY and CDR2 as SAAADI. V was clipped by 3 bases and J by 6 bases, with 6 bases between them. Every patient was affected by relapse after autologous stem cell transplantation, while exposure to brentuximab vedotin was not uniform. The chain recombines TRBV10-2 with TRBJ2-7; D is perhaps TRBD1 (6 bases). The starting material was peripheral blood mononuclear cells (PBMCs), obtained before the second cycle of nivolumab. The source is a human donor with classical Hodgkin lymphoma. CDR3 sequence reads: CASSEGGEQYF. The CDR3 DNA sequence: TGCGCCAGCAGTGAAGGGGGCGAGCAGTACTTC.